These T cell receptor beta chains were read from a single sample in a study of identifying expanded T cells in peripheral blood. Sequencing was performed with immunoSEQ multiplex PCR; in TCRdb, only in-frame clones are kept and a portion is missing. The sample has fewer than 85,000 clones; about 89% are singletons. The sequenced sample consisted of blood. These receptors originate from a person aged 18 to 75 in good health. Both conserved end residues are part of each CDR3. The order of the fields is D gene, V gene, clone size, J gene, CDR3 DNA, CDR3 protein. A D gene is named only where the DNA matches it firmly. Only part of the rows carry a size: once, few, many, or a class if the clone is expanded.

d_call: TRBD1
v_call: TRBV6-6
clone_size: -
j_call: TRBJ1-5
cdr3_nt: TGTGCCAGCACAGGGGGCCGGAATAATCAGCCCCAGCATTTT
cdr3_aa: CASTGGRNNQPQHF

d_call: TRBD2
v_call: TRBV6-5
clone_size: -
j_call: TRBJ2-1
cdr3_nt: TGTGCCAGCAGTTCGATACGGGTAGCGGGAGAGCAGTTCTTC
cdr3_aa: CASSSIRVAGEQFF

d_call: TRBD1
v_call: TRBV13
clone_size: -
j_call: TRBJ2-2
cdr3_nt: TGTGCCAGCAGCCCTAACAGGGGTCTGAACACCGGGGAGCTGTTTTTT
cdr3_aa: CASSPNRGLNTGELFF

d_call: TRBD1
v_call: TRBV6-6
clone_size: -
j_call: TRBJ2-2
cdr3_nt: TGTGCCAGCAGTTCAGGGGGCGGCACCGGGGAGCTGTTTTTT
cdr3_aa: CASSSGGGTGELFF

d_call: TRBD2
v_call: TRBV5-1
clone_size: once
j_call: TRBJ2-5
cdr3_nt: TGCGCCAGCAGCTCCCTAGCGGGGGGGCTGGAGACCCAGTACTTC
cdr3_aa: CASSSLAGGLETQYF

d_call: -
v_call: TRBV7-6
clone_size: -
j_call: TRBJ2-1
cdr3_nt: TGTGCCAGCAGCTTCGGGACCGACCTAGTCAATGAGCAGTTCTTC
cdr3_aa: CASSFGTDLVNEQFF

d_call: -
v_call: TRBV7-2
clone_size: -
j_call: TRBJ2-7
cdr3_nt: TGTGCCAGCAGCTTAGACGGCACGGGACCCTACGAGCAGTACTTC
cdr3_aa: CASSLDGTGPYEQYF

d_call: -
v_call: TRBV7-2
clone_size: once
j_call: TRBJ1-2
cdr3_nt: TGTGCCAGCAGCTTGGGGTTCCGGGACTACACCTTC
cdr3_aa: CASSLGFRDYTF

d_call: -
v_call: TRBV30
clone_size: -
j_call: TRBJ2-2
cdr3_nt: TGTGCCTGGGGGCAGACGAACACCGGGGAGCTGTTTTTT
cdr3_aa: CAWGQTNTGELFF

d_call: -
v_call: TRBV7-9
clone_size: few
j_call: TRBJ1-2
cdr3_nt: TGTGCCAGCAGCTTCCAGCAGGGCGGCTATGGCTACACCTTC
cdr3_aa: CASSFQQGGYGYTF

d_call: -
v_call: TRBV15
clone_size: once
j_call: TRBJ2-7
cdr3_nt: TGTGCCACCAGCAGAGTCCCTTATGACAGAATTACGAAGCAGTACTTC
cdr3_aa: CATSRVPYDRITKQYF

d_call: -
v_call: TRBV29-1
clone_size: -
j_call: TRBJ2-5
cdr3_nt: TGCAGCGTCGGGAGCCACCAAGAGACCCAGTACTTC
cdr3_aa: CSVGSHQETQYF

d_call: TRBD1
v_call: TRBV27
clone_size: -
j_call: TRBJ1-6
cdr3_nt: TGTGCCAGCAGTTTGGGCAGGGGGGGTTCACCCCTCCACTTT
cdr3_aa: CASSLGRGGSPLHF

d_call: -
v_call: TRBV11-3
clone_size: -
j_call: TRBJ2-3
cdr3_nt: TGTGCCAGCAGCAGCCAGGGAAGCACAGATACGCAGTATTTT
cdr3_aa: CASSSQGSTDTQYF

d_call: TRBD2
v_call: TRBV5-4
clone_size: -
j_call: TRBJ2-5
cdr3_nt: TGTGCCAGCAGCTTAGGGACGCTAGCGGGTGAGGGGTGGGAGACCCAGTACTTC
cdr3_aa: CASSLGTLAGEGWETQYF

d_call: TRBD2
v_call: TRBV11-3
clone_size: -
j_call: TRBJ2-1
cdr3_nt: TGTGCCAGCTCAATAGGACTAGCATCCTACAATGAGCAGTTCTTC
cdr3_aa: CASSIGLASYNEQFF

d_call: TRBD1
v_call: TRBV5-6
clone_size: -
j_call: TRBJ2-3
cdr3_nt: TGTGCCAGCAGCACAGGGGCCAACGGATATACGCAGTATTTT
cdr3_aa: CASSTGANGYTQYF

d_call: TRBD2
v_call: TRBV11-2
clone_size: -
j_call: TRBJ2-5
cdr3_nt: TGTGCCAGCAGCCCGGTAGCGGGAGGGGGTGAGACCCAGTACTTC
cdr3_aa: CASSPVAGGGETQYF

d_call: TRBD2
v_call: TRBV29-1
clone_size: -
j_call: TRBJ2-7
cdr3_nt: TGCAGCGTTGAAGGACTAGCGGGAGACGAGCAGTACTTC
cdr3_aa: CSVEGLAGDEQYF

d_call: TRBD1
v_call: TRBV5-1
clone_size: -
j_call: TRBJ1-2
cdr3_nt: TGCGCCAGCAGCTTCCCGGACAGGGGCAACTATGGCTACACCTTC
cdr3_aa: CASSFPDRGNYGYTF

d_call: -
v_call: TRBV5-6
clone_size: -
j_call: TRBJ2-7
cdr3_nt: TGTGCCAGCAGCTTCGACGGGGGTGGGGACTACGAGCAGTACTTC
cdr3_aa: CASSFDGGGDYEQYF

d_call: TRBD1
v_call: TRBV10-1
clone_size: -
j_call: TRBJ1-2
cdr3_nt: TGCGCCAGCAGTGGAACGTCCGGGACAGGGCACCATCAATTCTATGGCTACACCTTC
cdr3_aa: CASSGTSGTGHHQFYGYTF

d_call: TRBD2
v_call: TRBV28
clone_size: once
j_call: TRBJ2-5
cdr3_nt: TGTGCCAGCAGTTCCTGGGGTAGCGGGGGGTCTTGGGGCCAAGAGACCCAGTACTTC
cdr3_aa: CASSSWGSGGSWGQETQYF

d_call: TRBD2
v_call: TRBV6-1
clone_size: -
j_call: TRBJ2-3
cdr3_nt: TGTGCCAGCAGTGACTTCGGGATAGCGGGAGCAGATACGCAGTATTTT
cdr3_aa: CASSDFGIAGADTQYF

d_call: -
v_call: TRBV14
clone_size: few
j_call: TRBJ1-2
cdr3_nt: TGTGCCAGCAGCCGGGGAACCTATGGCTACACCTTC
cdr3_aa: CASSRGTYGYTF

d_call: TRBD2
v_call: TRBV10-3
clone_size: -
j_call: TRBJ2-2
cdr3_nt: TGTGCCATCAGTGAGTCGATGCTCGCGGGAGGGAACACCGGGGAGCTGTTTTTT
cdr3_aa: CAISESMLAGGNTGELFF

d_call: TRBD1
v_call: TRBV25-1
clone_size: -
j_call: TRBJ1-2
cdr3_nt: TGTGCCAACAGTGAACCGGGACAGGATGGCTACACCTTC
cdr3_aa: CANSEPGQDGYTF

d_call: TRBD2
v_call: TRBV7-2
clone_size: few
j_call: TRBJ2-5
cdr3_nt: TGTGCCAGCAGCCCTTCTTCGACTAGCGGGACCCGTCAAGGGACCCAGTACTTC
cdr3_aa: CASSPSSTSGTRQGTQYF